What follows describes a single T cell receptor (beta chain). CDR3 length: 14 amino acids. Per germline, CDR1 MNHNS and CDR2 SASEGT. V was pared by 6 bases and J by 4 bases, with 8 bases of the junction left unmatched. Both iRepertoire HTBI primers and Arm-PCR of CDR3 regions were used to build the TCR beta libraries. TCRdb reprocessed the multiplex PCR reads with MiXCR, giving one entry per CDR3 protein. The table has approximately 690,000 distinct CDR3 sequences, about 30% seen once. Time point noted: persistent/refractory GD, antithyroid drugs over 5 years with positive TRAb. The authors made the TCR library using RNA they extracted from PBMCs. The record originates from a study of regulatory T cells in long-lasting Graves disease.

The sequence was collected from a female donor with Graves disease. The sequencing used peripheral blood mononuclear cells (PBMCs), collected when the disease was refractory, from a patient treated with antithyroid drugs. The V call is TRBV6-1, the J call TRBJ1-2, with 7 bases that match TRBD1. CDR3 loop: CASRSRDSFYGYTF. The CDR3 coding sequence is TGTGCCAGCAGGTCCCGGGACAGCTTCTATGGCTACACCTTC.